The T cell receptor (beta chain) under discussion was sequenced for a study of identical twins. Study outcomes and limitations: Sequences that were beta out-of-frame showed weaker excess twin sharing. Invariant T cells like MAIT and iNKT could partly confound the zero-insertion analyses. Out-of-frame TCR alpha sharing observed in monozygotic twins exceeded model estimates.

TCRdb passed the 5' RACE reads through MiXCR, listing each CDR3 protein once. The table records fewer than 650,000 distinct CDR3 sequences, just over 7% of them present only once. The junction had 7 bases not matched to a gene; V was cut back by 5 bases and J by 0 bases. This CDR3 has 17 residues. CDR1 MDHEN and CDR2 SYDVKM come from the germline V gene. There are a few counts of this clonotype. As yet, its antigen is unknown. The data also belong to a second study, concerning yellow fever vaccine responses in identical twins.

The sequenced sample consisted of PBMCs. This receptor was taken from a woman younger than 30 in good health. This chain uses TRBV28 with TRBJ2-3, with 11 positions matching TRBD2. The CDR3 nucleotides are TGTGCCAGCAGTCCTGGGACTAGCGGAGCGAGCACAGATACGCAGTATTTT. It specifies CASSPGTSGASTDTQYF.